Listed below are T cell receptor beta chains from one sample, sequenced in a study of cytomegalovirus exposure and HLA in healthy donors. Method: immunoSEQ multiplex PCR; TCRdb's copy keeps in-frame clones and lacks some. The sample lists about 140,000 clones, 73% occurring once. Sequencing was performed on PBMCs. The origin of the receptors is a woman between 40 and 55 years old in good health and CMV-seronegative. CDR3s include the opening cysteine and the closing phenylalanine or tryptophan. Not all rows give a size; the values are once, few, many and, for expanded clones, a class.

>TRBV27|TRBJ1-1|NA
CASSLSVGVNTEAFF
>TRBV13|TRBJ1-6|NA
CASSLGPPDRNSPLHF
>TRBV5-1|TRBJ1-2|NA
CASRDTGQGASRYTF
>TRBV29-1|TRBJ1-2|NA
CSVERQGVGGYTF
>TRBV19|TRBJ1-6|few
CASSIGALNSYNSPLHF
>TRBV5-4|TRBJ2-1|NA
CASSPGLAGVWDEQFF
>TRBV19|TRBJ1-5|NA
CASSNSPNSNQPQHF
>TRBV18|TRBJ1-5|NA
CASSLASLEGSRQPQHF
>TRBV7-2|TRBJ1-1|NA
CASSRGGQVTEAFF
>TRBV6-5|TRBJ2-5|few
CASRLTQGQTQYF
>TRBV5-1|TRBJ1-1|NA
CASKPSERTEAFF
>TRBV7-3|TRBJ2-2|NA
CASRIAANTGELFF
>TRBV6-1|TRBJ2-3|NA
CASSRTGTVTDTQYF
>TRBV2|TRBJ2-2|few
CASRKTVNTGELFF
>TRBV5-4|TRBJ2-2|NA
CASSLPFRGVTGELFF
>TRBV6-5|TRBJ2-7|few
CASSYSKIGTYEQYF
>TRBV19|TRBJ2-1|NA
CASRRGAGEYNEQFF
>TRBV27|TRBJ1-4|NA
CASSRARSEKLFF
>TRBV6-1|TRBJ2-1|NA
CASSELASYNEQFF
>TRBV29-1|TRBJ1-2|once
CSVELLDRENLNYGYTF
>TRBV6-1|TRBJ1-1|NA
CASSEATGVNTEAFF
>TRBV4-1|TRBJ2-3|NA
CASSQDGSGGDSTDTQYF
>TRBV5-1|TRBJ1-1|NA
CASSLATGTTEAFF
>TRBV4-1|TRBJ1-2|NA
CASSKSRTGTFWYGYTF
>TRBV5-1|TRBJ2-1|NA
CASSFGGNNEQFF
>TRBV4-1|TRBJ1-2|NA
CASSQGDRDTLDNYGYTF
>TRBV4-2|TRBJ2-1|NA
CASSQVWTGDRWFNEQFF
>TRBV28|TRBJ1-1|NA
CASSSPQVGDNTRGEAFF
>TRBV4-1|TRBJ1-4|NA
CASSPTGTGRNEKLFF
>TRBV5-1|TRBJ2-3|NA
CASSLGNPMVAGGTDTQYF
>TRBV7-2|TRBJ1-1|NA
CASSSSGTANTEAFF
>TRBV27|TRBJ1-5|NA
CASSPGQTNQPQHF
>TRBV18|TRBJ1-1|NA
CASSPGGQTSNTEAFF
>TRBV19|TRBJ1-1|NA
CATSAGVETEAFF
>TRBV7-9|TRBJ1-3|NA
CASSLGLPNDGNTIYF
>TRBV5-1|TRBJ2-1|NA
CASSSDLYSSYNEQFF
>TRBV5-1|TRBJ1-1|few
CASSLGQSRGTEAFF
>TRBV10-3|TRBJ2-1|NA
CAISGGAGEGYNEQFF
>TRBV9|TRBJ2-2|NA
CASSVASGGFTGELFF
>TRBV18|TRBJ2-3|NA
CASSPLTGAADTQYF
>TRBV19|TRBJ1-2|NA
CASSINNYGYTF
>TRBV7-3|TRBJ2-2|few
CASSFQLSNTGELFF
>TRBV25-1|TRBJ2-2|once
CASSDDTGSGTGELFF